Listed below are T cell receptor beta chains from one sample, sequenced in a study of T cells after yellow fever vaccination. In TCRdb, the 5' RACE reads were re-called with MiXCR into one record per CDR3 protein. The sample lists hundreds of thousands of distinct CDR3 sequences, about 4% occurring once. Sequencing was performed on PBMCs, taken 5 days after the yellow fever booster vaccination. The receptors originated from a man younger than 30 who received the YFV17D yellow fever vaccine. Both conserved end residues are part of each CDR3. The D gene is left open where the match is weak. A row's size may be missing; if present it is once, few, many or a size class.

clone_size d_call j_call v_call cdr3_aa cdr3_nt
few NA TRBJ1-1 TRBV7-9 CASSLLSQLEAFF TGTGCCAGCAGCTTATTATCTCAGCTAGAAGCTTTCTTT
few TRBD1 TRBJ1-4 TRBV7-2 CASSSGGTANEKLFF TGTGCCAGCAGCTCCGGCGGGACAGCTAATGAAAAACTGTTTTTT
NA TRBD2 TRBJ2-4 TRBV5-1 CARNSGLVPDIQYF TGCGCCCGGAATTCGGGACTAGTCCCCGACATTCAGTACTTC
NA NA TRBJ1-2 TRBV11-2 CASSLVGTINYGYTF TGTGCCAGCAGCTTAGTTGGGACAATTAACTATGGCTACACCTTC
few NA TRBJ2-5 TRBV11-2 CASRLTTEETQYF TGTGCCAGCAGACTAACGACAGAAGAGACCCAGTACTTC
NA TRBD1 TRBJ1-1 TRBV6-5 CASSYVQGLHTEAFF TGTGCCAGCAGTTACGTACAGGGGTTGCACACTGAAGCTTTCTTT
few TRBD1 TRBJ1-2 TRBV4-3 CASSQSGQGRYGYTF TGCGCCAGCAGCCAGTCAGGACAGGGTCGATATGGCTACACCTTC
NA TRBD2 TRBJ2-3 TRBV6-6 CASSRTRAALYF TGTGCCAGCAGCAGGACTAGGGCCGCCTTGTATTTT
NA NA TRBJ2-3 TRBV18 CASSPLGQSPSTDTQYF TGTGCCAGCTCACCATTAGGGCAGTCGCCTTCCACAGATACGCAGTATTTT
many NA TRBJ1-5 TRBV29-1 CSVSRGTAKGDQPQHF TGCAGCGTTTCTCGCGGGACCGCGAAGGGGGACCAGCCCCAGCATTTT
many NA TRBJ1-6 TRBV7-2 CASSPWAGDNSPLHF TGTGCCAGCAGCCCCTGGGCAGGAGATAATTCACCCCTCCACTTT
NA NA TRBJ1-1 TRBV15 CATSRDLGEAEAFF TGTGCCACCAGCAGAGATCTGGGAGAGGCTGAAGCTTTCTTT
many NA TRBJ2-1 TRBV6-5 CASSYSMRVVGRGQFF TGTGCCAGCAGTTACTCGATGAGGGTGGTCGGGCGGGGGCAGTTCTTC
many TRBD2 TRBJ2-2 TRBV6-4 CASSDTSGGTGELFF TGTGCCAGCAGTGACACTAGCGGGGGCACCGGGGAGCTGTTTTTT
NA NA TRBJ1-5 TRBV2 CASSEEGRGQPQHF TGTGCCAGCAGTGAGGAAGGACGGGGTCAGCCCCAGCATTTT
few NA TRBJ2-5 TRBV12-3/TRBV12-4 CASSFSSRETQYF TGTGCCAGCAGTTTTTCTAGCAGGGAGACCCAGTACTTC
many NA TRBJ1-1 TRBV5-1 CASSLEAGGANTEAFF TGCGCCAGCAGCCTGGAGGCGGGGGGCGCGAACACTGAAGCTTTCTTT
few TRBD1 TRBJ1-4 TRBV5-1 CASSWSGTENEKLFF TGCGCCAGCAGCTGGTCCGGGACAGAAAATGAAAAACTGTTTTTT
few NA TRBJ2-7 TRBV5-1 CASSPWRSGTYEQYF TGCGCCAGCAGCCCTTGGAGGTCAGGTACCTACGAGCAGTACTTC
many NA TRBJ2-5 TRBV12-3/TRBV12-4 CASSMSGGEETQYF TGTGCCAGCAGTATGAGTGGAGGGGAAGAGACCCAGTACTTC
NA NA TRBJ2-6 TRBV6-5 CATATGSYSGANVLTF TGTGCCACCGCGACAGGCAGCTACTCTGGGGCCAACGTCCTGACTTTC
few NA TRBJ1-1 TRBV6-2/TRBV6-3 CASSYFAEAFF TGTGCCAGCAGTTACTTCGCTGAAGCTTTCTTT
NA NA TRBJ1-1 TRBV19 CASSIRASTEAFF TGTGCCAGTAGTATCCGAGCAAGCACTGAAGCTTTCTTT
NA NA TRBJ1-6 TRBV6-5 CASRQTGGTWRNSPLHF TGTGCCAGCAGACAAACGGGGGGGACCTGGCGTAATTCACCCCTCCACTTT
many NA TRBJ1-1 TRBV20-1 CSARVLSSEAFF TGCAGTGCTAGAGTGTTGTCATCAGAAGCTTTCTTT
few TRBD1 TRBJ1-6 TRBV6-2/TRBV6-3 CASTPRTGHSPLHF TGTGCCAGCACCCCCCGGACAGGGCATTCACCCCTCCACTTT
many NA TRBJ2-7 TRBV6-5 CASSTDARLTYEQYF TGTGCCAGCAGCACGGACGCCCGCCTGACCTACGAGCAGTACTTC
few NA TRBJ2-1 TRBV7-9 CASTLQQGIEQFF TGTGCCAGCACTCTCCAACAGGGTATTGAGCAGTTCTTC
many TRBD2 TRBJ2-1 TRBV4-3 CASSLGTSGIGDEQFF TGCGCCAGCAGCCTTGGGACTAGCGGGATTGGGGATGAGCAGTTCTTC
NA NA TRBJ1-2 TRBV7-9 CASSLMTGGDGYTF TGTGCCAGCAGCTTAATGACGGGTGGAGATGGCTACACCTTC